The 17 T cell receptor beta chains given below trace back to one sample, sequenced in a study of shared T cell receptors in the human thymus. The method was immunoSEQ multiplex PCR; TCRdb's version includes in-frame clones alone and lacks a portion of them. The table shows approximately 660,000 clones, with 88% occurring only once. This sample was also put to use in a study of human thymus T cells.

The sample comprised thymocytes. All receptors derive from a boy under three years old with a congenital heart defect.

The genes are TRBV29-1 and TRBJ1-2, with 7 positions matching TRBD1. CDR3 size: 13 residues. From germline, CDR1 is SQVTM and CDR2 ANQGSEA. J gave up 0 bases and V 7 bases, and 5 bases lay outside the gene matches. CDR3 DNA: TGCAGCGCTACAGGGGAAACTAACTATGGCTACACCTTC. Residues: CSATGETNYGYTF.

The V and J genes are TRBV7-2 and TRBJ2-7, with 8 bases lining up with TRBD2. Trimming cost V 5 bases and J 3 bases; bases outside gene matches: 18. Germline V gene sequence: CDR1 SGHTA, CDR2 FQGNSA. There are 18 residues in the CDR3. CDR3 loop: CASSPEGLSAGASYEQYF. CDR3 DNA: TGTGCCAGCAGCCCGGAAGGGTTGTCAGCGGGAGCTAGCTACGAGCAGTACTTC.

This clone occurred a few times. The chain couples TRBV29-1 to TRBJ1-1; 10 nucleotides align to TRBD1. V shed 3 bases, J shed 3 bases, and the junction held 16 bases outside the gene matches. The germline V gene encodes CDR1 SQVTM and CDR2 ANQGSEA. The CDR3 totals 18 residues. For the CDR3, the DNA is TGCAGCGTTGATAGAAGCAGGCGACAGGGGGCAGCGGACACTGAAGCTTTCTTT. This encodes CSVDRSRRQGAADTEAFF.

This clone was recorded once. The chain combines TRBV30 with TRBJ1-2, with TRBD1 as a possible D gene (6 bases). The CDR3 spans 15 residues. Trimming stripped 5 bases from V and 2 bases from J, with 18 bases between. Germline V lookup: CDR1 GTSNPN, CDR2 SVGIG (reference sequence). The CDR3 DNA reads as TGTGCCTGGGCCTTCTTAGGGGGTAGCAACTATGGCTACACCTTC. Protein: CAWAFLGGSNYGYTF.

The V call is TRBV6-1, the J call TRBJ1-4; the D gene is possibly TRBD1 (5 bases). This CDR3 region has 14 residues. Germline CDR1 MNHNS, CDR2 SASEGT. V lost 7 bases, J lost 5 bases, and 14 bases lay in between. As DNA, the CDR3 is TGTGCCAGCACCCGGGGGACTCAAAATGAAAAACTGTTTTTT. Translation: CASTRGTQNEKLFF.

The rearrangement joins TRBV29-1 to TRBJ2-7; 7 nucleotides match TRBD2. Trimming took 3 bases from V and 1 from J; bases not matched to a gene: 9. CDR1 and CDR2 from the germline V gene are SQVTM and ANQGSEA. The CDR3 extends over 15 amino acids. DNA for the CDR3: TGCAGCGTTGAGTTGTGGGAGGGCCCATCCTACGAGCAGTACTTC. Its protein is CSVELWEGPSYEQYF.

The table lists this clone with a count of one. The V gene is TRBV14, the J gene TRBJ2-1; 7 positions match TRBD1. V lost 4 bases and J lost 1; bases outside the gene matches: 7. The CDR3 runs 16 residues. Germline V gene lookup returns CDR1 SGHDN and CDR2 FVKESK. CDR3 sequence: CASSPEDRPSYNEQFF. The CDR3 bases are TGTGCCAGCAGCCCAGAGGACAGGCCATCCTACAATGAGCAGTTCTTC.

The V and J genes are TRBV2 and TRBJ1-5, with 9 bases matching TRBD1. CDR3 length equals 14 residues. V lost 6 bases, J lost 5 bases, and 5 bases stayed unmatched. Germline CDR1 SNHLY, CDR2 FYNNEI. The CDR3 region has the DNA TGTGCCAGCAGACCTTACAGGGGGCATCAGCCCCAGCATTTT. Its translation is CASRPYRGHQPQHF.

The chain links TRBV19 to TRBJ2-7; TRBD2 matches at 10 bases. This CDR3 is built from 15 residues. V was clipped by 5 bases and J by 5 bases; unmatched bases: 9. Germline CDR1 LNHDA, CDR2 SQIVND (reference sequence). CDR3 nucleotides: TGTGCCAGTAGTTGCCTGGGACTAGCGAGCGACGAGCAGTACTTC. Translated, it gives CASSCLGLASDEQYF.

The V and J genes are TRBV7-9 and TRBJ1-4; 8 nucleotides align to TRBD1. V trimming: 6 bases; J trimming: 8 bases; junction bases outside the gene matches: 17. The CDR3 runs to 17 residues. The germline gives CDR1 SEHNR, CDR2 FQNEAQ (reference sequence). CDR3 loop: CASRHQLGQGAEEKLFF. CDR3 nucleotides: TGTGCCAGCAGACATCAACTCGGGCAGGGGGCAGAGGAAAAACTGTTTTTT. Full variable domain (rest looked up from reference TRBV7-9 and TRBJ1-4): DTGVSQNPRHKITKRGQNVTFRCDPISEHNRLYWYRQTLGQGPEFLTYFQNEAQLEKSRLLSDRFSAERPKGSFSTLEIQRTEQGDSAMYLCASRHQLGQGAEEKLFFGSGTQLSVL.

The rearrangement joins TRBV4-2 to TRBJ2-7; 9 bases line up with TRBD2. Germline V gives CDR1 LGHNA, CDR2 YNFKEQ. V shed 0 bases, J shed 4 bases, and the junction held 1 base outside the gene matches. CDR3 length equals 14 residues. This chain's CDR3 is CASSQESGRYEQYF. The CDR3 nucleotides are TGTGCCAGCAGCCAAGAAAGCGGGAGGTACGAGCAGTACTTC.

The chain carries TRBV7-6 and TRBJ2-1; the D is unclear. Germline CDR1 and CDR2: SGHVS and FNYEAQ. The V end was cut by 0 bases, the J end by 6 bases, with 9 bases between. The length of the CDR3 is 14 residues. The CDR3 is CASSLASRFNEQFF. The CDR3 DNA reads TGTGCCAGCAGCTTAGCGAGTCGCTTCAATGAGCAGTTCTTC.

This chain joins TRBV6-6 and TRBJ2-5; D perhaps matches TRBD1 (6 bases). V dropped 2 bases and J dropped 3 bases, with 16 bases sitting between them. CDR1 and CDR2 (germline): MNHNY, SVGAGI (reference sequence). This CDR3 spans 16 amino acids. CDR3 amino acids: CASSYPTGRVKETQYF. The DNA for the CDR3 is TGTGCCAGCAGTTACCCTACAGGGCGCGTCAAAGAGACCCAGTACTTC.

This chain connects TRBV28 to TRBJ1-1, with D perhaps matching TRBD1 (6 bases). V shed 6 bases and J shed 1 base, with 12 bases lying between them. Germline V gives CDR1 MDHEN, CDR2 SYDVKM. The CDR3 consists of 14 residues. Written as DNA, the CDR3 is TGTGCCAGCAGAGGGGGGGTGGGGAACACTGAAGCTTTCTTT. This codes for CASRGGVGNTEAFF.

The rearrangement links TRBV19 to TRBJ1-2; TRBD1 might be the D (5 bases). This CDR3 comprises 16 residues. V was trimmed by 4 bases and J by 4 bases, leaving 19 bases between them. Germline assignment: CDR1 LNHDA and CDR2 SQIVND (reference sequence). The DNA of the CDR3 is TGTGCCAGTAGTAATCCACGACGAACAGGATTCTATGGCTACACCTTC. Its protein is CASSNPRRTGFYGYTF. Full variable domain (missing parts from reference TRBV19 and TRBJ1-2): DGGITQSPKYLFRKEGQNVTLSCEQNLNHDAMYWYRQDPGQGLRLIYYSQIVNDFQKGDIAEGYSVSREKKESFPLTVTSAQKNPTAFYLCASSNPRRTGFYGYTFGSGTRLTVV.

This clone was recorded only once. CDR3 coding DNA: TGTGCCTGGAGTGTCCTCCGAGAGACCCAGTACTTC. It yields the protein CAWSVLRETQYF. V and J are TRBV30 and TRBJ2-5; no reliable D call. This CDR3 is built from 12 residues. CDR1 GTSNPN and CDR2 SVGIG come from the germline V gene (reference sequence). The V and J ends lost 0 bases and 4 bases respectively, with 6 bases between them. Full variable domain (remainder filled in from reference TRBV30 and TRBJ2-5): SQTIHQWPATLVQPVGSPLSLECTVEGTSNPNLYWYRQAAGRGLQLLFYSVGIGQISSEVPQNLSASRPQDRQFILSSKKLLLSDSGFYLCAWSVLRETQYFGPGTRLLVL.

This rearrangement joins TRBV19 to TRBJ2-1; D possibly corresponds to TRBD1 (6 bases). Germline values: CDR1 LNHDA, CDR2 SQIVND (reference sequence). Deletions cut 3 bases from V and 0 bases from J, with 9 bases between. This CDR3 contains 15 residues. This CDR3 is CASSIADSSYNEQFF. The CDR3 DNA reads as TGTGCCAGTAGTATTGCGGACAGCTCCTACAATGAGCAGTTCTTC.